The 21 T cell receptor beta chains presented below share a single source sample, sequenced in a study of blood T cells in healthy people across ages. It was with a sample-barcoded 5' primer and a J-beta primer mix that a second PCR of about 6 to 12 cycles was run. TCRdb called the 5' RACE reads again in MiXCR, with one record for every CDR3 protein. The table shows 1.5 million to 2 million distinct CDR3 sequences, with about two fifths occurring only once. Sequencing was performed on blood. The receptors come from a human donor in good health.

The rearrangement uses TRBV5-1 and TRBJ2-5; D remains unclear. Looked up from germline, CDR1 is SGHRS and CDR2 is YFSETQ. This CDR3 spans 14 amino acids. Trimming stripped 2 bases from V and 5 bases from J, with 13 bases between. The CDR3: CASSFGPLGETQYF. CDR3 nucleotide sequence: TGCGCCAGCAGCTTTGGACCCCTTGGGGAGACCCAGTACTTC. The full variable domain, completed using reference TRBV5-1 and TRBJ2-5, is KAGVTQTPRYLIKTRGQQVTLSCSPISGHRSVSWYQQTPGQGLQFLFEYFSETQRNKGNFPGRFSGRQFSNSRSEMNVSTLELGDSALYLCASSFGPLGETQYFGPGTRLLVL.

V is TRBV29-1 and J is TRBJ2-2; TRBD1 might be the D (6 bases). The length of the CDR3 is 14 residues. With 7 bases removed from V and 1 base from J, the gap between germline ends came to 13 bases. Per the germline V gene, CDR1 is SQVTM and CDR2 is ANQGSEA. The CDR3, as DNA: TGCAGCGGGGCTTCGACAGGGAACACCGGGGAGCTGTTTTTT. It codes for CSGASTGNTGELFF.

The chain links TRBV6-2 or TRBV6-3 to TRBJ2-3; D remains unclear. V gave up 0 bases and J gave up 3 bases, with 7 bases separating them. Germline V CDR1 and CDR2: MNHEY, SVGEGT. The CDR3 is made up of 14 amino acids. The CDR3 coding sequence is TGTGCCAGCAGTTACTCGTGGACGACAGATACGCAGTATTTT. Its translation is CASSYSWTTDTQYF.

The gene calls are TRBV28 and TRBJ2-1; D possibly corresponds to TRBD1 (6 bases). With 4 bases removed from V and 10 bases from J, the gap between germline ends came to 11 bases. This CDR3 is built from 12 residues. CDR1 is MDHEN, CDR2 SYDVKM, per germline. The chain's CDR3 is CASSSPDREQFF. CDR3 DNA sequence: TGTGCCAGCAGTTCCCCAGACAGGGAGCAGTTCTTC.

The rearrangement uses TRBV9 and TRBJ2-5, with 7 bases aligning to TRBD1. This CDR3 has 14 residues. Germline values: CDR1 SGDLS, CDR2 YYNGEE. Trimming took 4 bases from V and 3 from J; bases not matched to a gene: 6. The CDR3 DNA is TGTGCCAGCAGCATCCGGGGACAGAAAGAGACCCAGTACTTC. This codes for CASSIRGQKETQYF.

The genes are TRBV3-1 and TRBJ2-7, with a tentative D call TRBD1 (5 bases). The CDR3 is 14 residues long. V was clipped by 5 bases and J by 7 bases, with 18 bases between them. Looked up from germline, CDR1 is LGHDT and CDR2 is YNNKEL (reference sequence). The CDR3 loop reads CASSLGAGFVEQYF. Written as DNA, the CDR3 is TGTGCCAGCAGCTTAGGGGCAGGGTTTGTAGAGCAGTACTTC.

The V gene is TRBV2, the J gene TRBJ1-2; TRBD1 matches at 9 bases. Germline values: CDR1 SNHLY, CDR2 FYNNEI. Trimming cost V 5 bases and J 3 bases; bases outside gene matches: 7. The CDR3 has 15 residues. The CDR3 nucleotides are TGTGCCAGCAGTCCTCCGGGACAGGGCTACTATGGCTACACCTTC. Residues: CASSPPGQGYYGYTF.

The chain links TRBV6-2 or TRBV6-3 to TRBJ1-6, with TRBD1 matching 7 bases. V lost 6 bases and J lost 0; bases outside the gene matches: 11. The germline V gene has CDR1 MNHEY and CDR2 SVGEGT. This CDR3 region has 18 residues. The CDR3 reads CASSSRTGESSYNSPLHF. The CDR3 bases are TGTGCCAGCAGCAGTCGGACAGGAGAAAGCTCCTATAATTCACCCCTCCACTTT.

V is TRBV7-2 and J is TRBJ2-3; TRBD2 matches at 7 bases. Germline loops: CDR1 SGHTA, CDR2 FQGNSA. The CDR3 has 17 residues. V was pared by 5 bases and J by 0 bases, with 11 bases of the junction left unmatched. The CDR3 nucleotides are TGTGCCAGCAGCCCCCGGGGGAGGGGCTCTAGCACAGATACGCAGTATTTT. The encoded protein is CASSPRGRGSSTDTQYF.

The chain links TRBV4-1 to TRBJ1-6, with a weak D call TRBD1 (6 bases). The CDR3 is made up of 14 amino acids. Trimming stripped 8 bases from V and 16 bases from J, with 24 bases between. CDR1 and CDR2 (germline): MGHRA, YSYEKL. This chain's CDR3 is CASGKSQGPDRLHF. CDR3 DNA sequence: TGCGCCAGCGGTAAATCACAGGGTCCAGATCGACTCCACTTT.

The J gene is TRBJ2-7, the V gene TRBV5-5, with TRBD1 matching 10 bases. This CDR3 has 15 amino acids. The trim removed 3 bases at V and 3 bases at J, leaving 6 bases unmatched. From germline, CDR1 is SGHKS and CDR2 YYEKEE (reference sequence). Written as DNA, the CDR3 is TGTGCCAGCAGCTCTGGGACAGGGGAATACTACGAGCAGTACTTC. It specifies CASSSGTGEYYEQYF.

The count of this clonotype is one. The CDR3 protein is CSARAPTAQETQYF. The CDR3 DNA is TGCAGTGCTAGAGCCCCGACAGCCCAAGAGACCCAGTACTTC. The V and J genes are TRBV20-1 and TRBJ2-5, with D tentatively TRBD1 (5 bases). V was pared by 1 base and J by 1 base, with 10 bases between. There are 14 residues in the CDR3. Germline lookup yields CDR1 DFQATT and CDR2 SNEGSKA (reference sequence).

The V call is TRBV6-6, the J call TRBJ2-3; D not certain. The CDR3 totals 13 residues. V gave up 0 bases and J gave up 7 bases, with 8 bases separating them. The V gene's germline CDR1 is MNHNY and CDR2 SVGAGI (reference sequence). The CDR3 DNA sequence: TGTGCCAGCAGTTACTCGAGAGAACATACGCAGTATTTT. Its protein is CASSYSREHTQYF.

CDR3 protein: CASSLSGGMDCTF. CDR3 coding DNA: TGTGCCAGCAGTTTATCGGGCGGGATGGACTGCACCTTC. The chain couples TRBV27 to TRBJ1-2; D is ambiguous. V was pared by 0 bases and J by 13 bases, with 15 bases between. The CDR3 has 13 residues. Germline V gene sequence: CDR1 MNHEY, CDR2 SMNVEV (reference sequence).

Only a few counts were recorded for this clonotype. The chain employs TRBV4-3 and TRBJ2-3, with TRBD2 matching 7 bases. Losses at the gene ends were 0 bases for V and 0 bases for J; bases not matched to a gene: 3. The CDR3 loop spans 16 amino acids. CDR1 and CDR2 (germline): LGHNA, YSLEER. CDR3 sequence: CASSQDPTSSTDTQYF. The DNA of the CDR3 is TGCGCCAGCAGCCAAGATCCGACTAGCAGCACAGATACGCAGTATTTT.

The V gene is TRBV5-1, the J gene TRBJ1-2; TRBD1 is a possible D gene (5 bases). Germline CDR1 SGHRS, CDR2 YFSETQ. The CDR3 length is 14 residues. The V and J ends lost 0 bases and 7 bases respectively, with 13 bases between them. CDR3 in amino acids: CASSLEPGLVGYTF. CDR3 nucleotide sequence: TGCGCCAGCAGCTTGGAGCCAGGGCTTGTTGGCTACACCTTC. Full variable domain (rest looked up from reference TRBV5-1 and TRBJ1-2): KAGVTQTPRYLIKTRGQQVTLSCSPISGHRSVSWYQQTPGQGLQFLFEYFSETQRNKGNFPGRFSGRQFSNSRSEMNVSTLELGDSALYLCASSLEPGLVGYTFGSGTRLTVV.

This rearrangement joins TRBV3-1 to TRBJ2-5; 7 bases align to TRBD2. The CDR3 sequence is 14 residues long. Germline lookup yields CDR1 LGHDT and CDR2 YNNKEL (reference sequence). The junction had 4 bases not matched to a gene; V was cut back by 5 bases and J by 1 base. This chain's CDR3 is CASSNLAVQETQYF. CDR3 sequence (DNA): TGTGCCAGCAGCAATCTAGCGGTCCAAGAGACCCAGTACTTC.

The CDR3 sequence: CSVVDRGPGGYTF. CDR3 coding DNA: TGCAGCGTTGTGGACAGGGGGCCGGGTGGCTACACCTTC. The chain links TRBV29-1 to TRBJ1-2; 11 nucleotides line up with TRBD1. The germline V gene encodes CDR1 SQVTM and CDR2 ANQGSEA. The CDR3 totals 13 residues. The V gene end was trimmed by 4 bases and the J gene end by 7 bases; junction bases not matched to a gene: 5.

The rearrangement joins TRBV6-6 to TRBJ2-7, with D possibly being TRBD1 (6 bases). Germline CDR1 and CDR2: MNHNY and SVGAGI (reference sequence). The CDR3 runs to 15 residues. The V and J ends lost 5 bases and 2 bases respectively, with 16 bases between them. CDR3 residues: CASSTSDRPPYEQYF. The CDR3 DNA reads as TGTGCCAGCAGTACTTCCGACAGGCCACCCTACGAGCAGTACTTC.

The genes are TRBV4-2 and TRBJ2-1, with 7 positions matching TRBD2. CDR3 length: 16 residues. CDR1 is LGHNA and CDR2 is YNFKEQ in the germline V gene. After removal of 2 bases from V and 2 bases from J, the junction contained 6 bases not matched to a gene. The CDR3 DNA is TGTGCCAGCAGCCAATCCCAAGCGGGGACCTACAATGAGCAGTTCTTC. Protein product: CASSQSQAGTYNEQFF.

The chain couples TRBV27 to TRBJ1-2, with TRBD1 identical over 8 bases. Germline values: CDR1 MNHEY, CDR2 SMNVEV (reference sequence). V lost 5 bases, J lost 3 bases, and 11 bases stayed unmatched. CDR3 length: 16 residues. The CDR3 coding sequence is TGTGCCAGCAGTCCAAGGGTCGCAGGGGGCCACTATGGCTACACCTTC. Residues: CASSPRVAGGHYGYTF.